This entry concerns a single T cell receptor (beta chain). This entry is derived from a study of blood T cell repertoires in COVID-19. Study background: T cells, B-cell-depleted T cells, or PBMCs provided the cDNA or gDNA that served as material.

The repertoire was sequenced with immunoSEQ multiplex PCR; TCRdb's copy has only in-frame clones and lacks some. The sample lists 200,000 or so clones, 88% occurring once. The V end lost 6 bases, the J end lost 0 bases, and 7 bases lay between the germline ends. CDR1 and CDR2 (germline): MNHEY, SVGAGI. CDR3 length equals 13 residues. The receptor comes from a woman aged 55-69 years with acute or convalescent COVID-19. The chain joins TRBV6-5 to TRBJ2-3; D uncertain. The sample comprised peripheral blood. DNA for the CDR3: TGTGCCAGCAGCCGCGATAGCACAGATACGCAGTATTTT. Amino acid sequence: CASSRDSTDTQYF.